The clone carrying this TCR beta chain was detected only a few times. Its target is not known. The entry originates in a study of T-cell memory formation after mild COVID-19. Across the whole study: Largely, TCR clusters stayed within a single donor.

5'RACE primed at constant segments yielded TCR alpha and TCR beta cDNA libraries bearing sample barcodes and UMIs. Each CDR3 protein is one row after TCRdb ran MiXCR on the 5' RACE reads. The repertoire includes 150,000 to 200,000 distinct CDR3 sequences, 14% of them detected once, and around an eighth sits in the top ten. The study's findings and limits: Mainly in CM and EM were contracting CD4+ clones; CD8+ were in EMRA. The study found balanced CD4/CD8 in clones contracting day 15 to 85 and a CD4+ lean in later expanders.

J gave up 4 bases and V 4 bases, and 10 bases lay outside the gene matches. The CDR3 contains 16 residues. Germline V gene sequence: CDR1 MGHRA, CDR2 YSYEKL. This clonotype was obtained from an adult woman who had mild COVID-19 (a few samples of this study predate the infection). Cell type and time point are not known. The V gene is TRBV4-1, the J gene TRBJ2-3, with 8 bases matching TRBD1. Sequencing was carried out using PBMCs or a T cell subset sorted from them (not recorded which). CDR3 sequence: CASSPLIQGAPDTQYF. The CDR3 nucleotides are TGCGCCAGCAGCCCGCTCATCCAGGGGGCCCCAGATACGCAGTATTTT.